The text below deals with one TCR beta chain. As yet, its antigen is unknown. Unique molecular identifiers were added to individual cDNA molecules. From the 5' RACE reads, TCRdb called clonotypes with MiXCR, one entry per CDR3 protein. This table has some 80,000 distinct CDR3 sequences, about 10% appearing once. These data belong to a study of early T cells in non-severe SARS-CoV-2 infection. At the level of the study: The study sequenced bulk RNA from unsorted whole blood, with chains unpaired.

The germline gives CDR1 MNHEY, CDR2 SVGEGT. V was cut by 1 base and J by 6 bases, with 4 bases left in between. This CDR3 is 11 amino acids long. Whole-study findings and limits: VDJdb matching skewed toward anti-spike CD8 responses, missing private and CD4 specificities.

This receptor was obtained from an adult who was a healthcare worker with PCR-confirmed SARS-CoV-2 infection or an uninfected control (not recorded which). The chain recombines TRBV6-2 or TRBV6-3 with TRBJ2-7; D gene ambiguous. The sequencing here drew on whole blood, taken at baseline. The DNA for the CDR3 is TGTGCCAGCAGTTACTGGTCCGAGCAGTACTTC. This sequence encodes CASSYWSEQYF.